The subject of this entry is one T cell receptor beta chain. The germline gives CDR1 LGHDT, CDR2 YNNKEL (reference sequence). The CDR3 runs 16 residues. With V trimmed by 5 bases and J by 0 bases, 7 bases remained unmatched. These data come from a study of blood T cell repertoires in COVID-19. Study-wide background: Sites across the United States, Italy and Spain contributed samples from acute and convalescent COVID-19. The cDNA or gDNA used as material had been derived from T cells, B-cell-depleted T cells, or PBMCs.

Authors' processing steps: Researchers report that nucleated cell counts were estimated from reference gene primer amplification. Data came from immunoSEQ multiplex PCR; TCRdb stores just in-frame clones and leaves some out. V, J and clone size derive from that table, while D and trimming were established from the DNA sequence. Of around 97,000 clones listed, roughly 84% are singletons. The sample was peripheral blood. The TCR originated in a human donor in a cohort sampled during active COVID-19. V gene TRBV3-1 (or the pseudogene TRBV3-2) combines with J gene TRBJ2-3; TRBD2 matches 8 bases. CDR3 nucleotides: TGTGCCAGCAGCTCCCTACTAGCGGCGAGCACAGATACGCAGTATTTT. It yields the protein CASSSLLAASTDTQYF.